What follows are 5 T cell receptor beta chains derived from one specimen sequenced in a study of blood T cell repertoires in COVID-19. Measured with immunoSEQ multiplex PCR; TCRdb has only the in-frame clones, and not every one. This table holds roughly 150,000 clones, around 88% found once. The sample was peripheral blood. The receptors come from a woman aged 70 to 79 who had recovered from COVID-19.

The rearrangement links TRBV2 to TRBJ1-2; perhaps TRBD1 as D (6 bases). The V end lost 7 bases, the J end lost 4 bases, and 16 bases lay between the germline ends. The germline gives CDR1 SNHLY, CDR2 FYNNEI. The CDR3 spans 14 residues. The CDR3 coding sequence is TGTGCCAGCATTCAGGAGGGGGGGGTCTATGGCTACACCTTC. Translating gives CASIQEGGVYGYTF.

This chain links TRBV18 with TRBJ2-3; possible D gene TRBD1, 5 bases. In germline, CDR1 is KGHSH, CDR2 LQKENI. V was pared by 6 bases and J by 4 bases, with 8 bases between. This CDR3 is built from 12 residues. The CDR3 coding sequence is TGTGCCAGCTCTCAGGGCGCAGATACGCAGTATTTT. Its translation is CASSQGADTQYF.

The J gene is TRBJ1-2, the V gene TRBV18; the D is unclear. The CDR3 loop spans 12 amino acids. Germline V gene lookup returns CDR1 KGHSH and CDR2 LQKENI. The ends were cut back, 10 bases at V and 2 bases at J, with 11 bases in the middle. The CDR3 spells CAIPGENYGYTF. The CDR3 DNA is TGTGCCATCCCCGGGGAGAACTATGGCTACACCTTC.

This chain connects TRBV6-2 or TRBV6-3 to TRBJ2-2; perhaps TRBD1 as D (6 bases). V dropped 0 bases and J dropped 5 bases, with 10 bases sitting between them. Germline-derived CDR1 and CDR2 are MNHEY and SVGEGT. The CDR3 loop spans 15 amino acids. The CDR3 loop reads CASSYSRGWTGELFF. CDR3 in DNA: TGTGCCAGCAGTTACTCCAGGGGTTGGACCGGGGAGCTGTTTTTT.

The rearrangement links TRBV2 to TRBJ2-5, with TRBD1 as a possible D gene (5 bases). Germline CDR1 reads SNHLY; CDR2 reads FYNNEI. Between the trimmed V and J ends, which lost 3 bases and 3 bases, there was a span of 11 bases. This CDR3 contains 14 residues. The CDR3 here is CASSDSGREETQYF. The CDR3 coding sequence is TGTGCCAGCAGTGATAGTGGCAGGGAAGAGACCCAGTACTTC.